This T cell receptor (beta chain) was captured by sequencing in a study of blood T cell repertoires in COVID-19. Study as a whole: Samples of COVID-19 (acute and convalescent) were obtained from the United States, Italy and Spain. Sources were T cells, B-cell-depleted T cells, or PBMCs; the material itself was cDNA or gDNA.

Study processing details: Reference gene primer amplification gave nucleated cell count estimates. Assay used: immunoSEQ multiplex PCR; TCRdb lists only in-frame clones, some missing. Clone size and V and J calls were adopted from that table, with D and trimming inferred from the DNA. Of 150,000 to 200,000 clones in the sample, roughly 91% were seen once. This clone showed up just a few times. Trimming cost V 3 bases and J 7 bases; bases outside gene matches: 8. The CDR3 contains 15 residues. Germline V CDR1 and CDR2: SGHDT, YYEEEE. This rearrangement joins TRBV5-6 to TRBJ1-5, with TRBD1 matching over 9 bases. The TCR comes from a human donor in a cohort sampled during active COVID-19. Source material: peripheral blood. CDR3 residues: CASSSHGTGNQPQHF. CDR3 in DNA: TGTGCCAGCAGCTCCCACGGGACAGGGAACCAGCCCCAGCATTTT.